This T cell receptor beta chain was identified in a study of blood T cell repertoires in COVID-19 (dated by TCRdb to about 2020). For context, the study as a whole: Samples covering the acute and convalescent phases of COVID-19 were provided by collaborators in the United States, Italy and Spain. The prospective study material was composed of cDNA or gDNA derived from T cells, B-cell-depleted T cells, or PBMCs. The dataset comprised deeply sampled blood TCRbeta repertoires from subjects exposed to, actively infected with, or recovered from COVID-19. The repertoires were made available in a free public database intended to serve as a resource for research on the immune response to SARS-CoV-2. The samples were drawn from two sources: the first 160 participants of the ongoing ImmuneRACE study, and over 1,000 subjects contributed by 6 global collaborators. Nearly every sample came with metadata listing a de-identified subject ID, COVID-19 status, age in years and sex. Where HLA class I and class II types were available, the types were taken from metadata supplied by the sample provider, not from assay-based typing. General study outcomes and caveats: How much clinical and demographic metadata was included differed by source and by participant, and the metadata was provided uncurated.

As encoded in the germline V gene, CDR1 is MDHEN while CDR2 is SYDVKM. V is cut by 6 bases and J by 8 bases, and the space between the germline ends is 13 bases. Counted from cysteine to phenylalanine, this CDR3 has 12 amino acids. Only CDR3 DNA remains: 36 bases, in frame from the first base. TCRbeta CDR3 regions were amplified from genomic DNA by means of the immunoSEQ Assay, a bias-controlled multiplex PCR. Turning to the authors' computational methods: The number of nucleated cells in each sample was estimated from the amplification of reference gene primers within the assay. Sequence reads were collapsed and filtered to measure the absolute abundance of every unique TCRbeta CDR3 rearrangement. Productive Simpson clonality was computed per sample as the square root of Simpson's diversity index over productive rearrangements. TCRdb's version of the immuneACCESS table is confined to in-frame rearrangements and falls short of the full clone set. An unresolved V gene accounts for under half of the shortfall where checked; the remainder is of unknown origin. V, J and clone size reflect that table, while D and trimming were determined from the DNA. The sample yields roughly 41,000 clones; around 89% were counted once. About 4.8% of the sample is taken by the ten largest.

The collaborating institutions used their own protocols to collect whole blood in K2EDTA tubes. For TCRbeta analysis, collaborators shipped samples as frozen whole blood, isolated PBMCs, or DNA extracted from either of those sample types. Points on this clone: The specificity of this receptor is unknown. No quality values exist for individual bases; no much larger clone is one base distant.

Sequencing input: peripheral blood. The chain employs TRBV28 and TRBJ1-1; a tentative D match to TRBD1 spans 6 bases. The TCR sequence derives from a human donor in a cohort sampled during active COVID-19. The sequence in DNA is TGTGCCAGCAGGGCCGGGACAAGCGAAGCTTTCTTT. The translation is CASRAGTSEAFF.